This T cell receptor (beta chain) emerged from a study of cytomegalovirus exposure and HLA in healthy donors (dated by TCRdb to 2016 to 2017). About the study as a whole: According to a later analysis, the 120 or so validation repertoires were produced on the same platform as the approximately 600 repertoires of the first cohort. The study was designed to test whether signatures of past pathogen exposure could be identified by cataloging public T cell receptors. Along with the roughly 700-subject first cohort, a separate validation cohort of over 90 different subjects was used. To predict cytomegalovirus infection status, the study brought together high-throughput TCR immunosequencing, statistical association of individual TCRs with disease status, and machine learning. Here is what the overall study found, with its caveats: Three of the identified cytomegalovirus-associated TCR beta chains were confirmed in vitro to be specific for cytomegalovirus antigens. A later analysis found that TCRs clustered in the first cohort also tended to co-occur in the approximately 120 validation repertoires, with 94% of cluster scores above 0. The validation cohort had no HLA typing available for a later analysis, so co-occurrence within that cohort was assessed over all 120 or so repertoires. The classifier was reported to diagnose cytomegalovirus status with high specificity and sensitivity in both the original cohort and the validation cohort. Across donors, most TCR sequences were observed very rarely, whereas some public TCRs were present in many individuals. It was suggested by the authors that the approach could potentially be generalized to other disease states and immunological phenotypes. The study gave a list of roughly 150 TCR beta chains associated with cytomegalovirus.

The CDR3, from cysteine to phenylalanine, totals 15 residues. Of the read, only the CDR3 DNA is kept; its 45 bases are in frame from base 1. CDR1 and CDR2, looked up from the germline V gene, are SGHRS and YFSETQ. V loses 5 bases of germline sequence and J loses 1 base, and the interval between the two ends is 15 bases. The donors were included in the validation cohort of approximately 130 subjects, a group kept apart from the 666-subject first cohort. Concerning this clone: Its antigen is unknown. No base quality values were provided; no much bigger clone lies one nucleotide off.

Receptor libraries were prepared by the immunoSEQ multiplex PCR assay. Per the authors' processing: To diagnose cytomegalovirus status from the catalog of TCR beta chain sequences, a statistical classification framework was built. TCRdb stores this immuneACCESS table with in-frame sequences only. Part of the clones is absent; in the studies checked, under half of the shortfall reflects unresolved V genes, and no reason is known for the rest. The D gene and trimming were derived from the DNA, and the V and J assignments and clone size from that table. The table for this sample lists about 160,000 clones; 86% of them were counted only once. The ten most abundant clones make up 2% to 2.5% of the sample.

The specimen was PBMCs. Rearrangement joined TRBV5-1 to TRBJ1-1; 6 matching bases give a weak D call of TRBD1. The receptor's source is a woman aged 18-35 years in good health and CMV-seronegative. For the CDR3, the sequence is CASRPQTGTNTEAFF. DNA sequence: TGCGCCAGCAGACCCCAAACAGGGACGAACACTGAAGCTTTCTTT.